Listed below are T cell receptor beta chains from one sample, sequenced in a study of T-cell reconstitution after alpha-beta-depleted transplantation in children. TCRdb independently ran MiXCR on the PCR reads; one entry per CDR3 protein. The sample records about 980,000 distinct CDR3 sequences, less than 30% being singletons. Material: PBMCs, mostly from graft donor cells, obtained 360 days after TCRalphabeta/CD19-depleted stem cell transplant. The receptors derive from a boy less than two years old who had a stem cell transplant for SCID, so the T cells may come from the graft donor. The CDR3 runs from the conserved cysteine through the conserved F or W. D genes are given only for firm matches. The listing skips clone size in some rows; elsewhere it reads once, few, many or a size class.

TRBD1,14,few,TRBJ2-7,TRBV12-3/TRBV12-4,TGTGCCAGCAGTCCAGGGACAGGGAAATACGAGCAGTACTTC,CASSPGTGKYEQYF
NA,15,NA,TRBJ2-3,TRBV7-3,TGTGCCAGCAGCTTCCTAGGGGGGAAAACAGATACGCAGTATTTT,CASSFLGGKTDTQYF
NA,14,few,TRBJ2-7,TRBV28,TGTGCCAGCAGACCCTCCTTACAGACCTACGAGCAGTACTTC,CASRPSLQTYEQYF
NA,14,NA,TRBJ2-5,TRBV4-3,TGCGCCAGCAGCCAATTTGCAGGGTCAGAGACCCAGTACTTC,CASSQFAGSETQYF
TRBD1,13,NA,TRBJ1-6,TRBV29-1,TGCAGCGTGAATCAGGGGGCCGGGTCACCCCTCCACTTT,CSVNQGAGSPLHF
NA,14,NA,TRBJ2-7,TRBV7-2,TGTGCCAGCAGCTTAGAGTTCGTGGGGCGCCAGCAGTACTTC,CASSLEFVGRQQYF
TRBD1,12,NA,TRBJ1-1,TRBV29-1,TGCAGCGTGGGACAGACCAACACTGAAGCTTTCTTT,CSVGQTNTEAFF
TRBD2,15,NA,TRBJ2-3,TRBV20-1,TGCAGTCCCTATATTAGCGGGGTGGCCACAGATACGCAGTATTTT,CSPYISGVATDTQYF
NA,16,NA,TRBJ2-5,TRBV7-9,TGTGCCAGCAGCTTTCCCTCCGTCAGGGGTCAAGAGACCCAGTACTTC,CASSFPSVRGQETQYF
NA,13,few,TRBJ2-4,TRBV20-1,TGCAGTGCTCCGGGAAGAGCCAAAAACATTCAGTACTTC,CSAPGRAKNIQYF
NA,13,NA,TRBJ2-7,TRBV6-5,TGTGCCAGCAGTTACTCGTTGGGGCCCGAGCAGTACTTC,CASSYSLGPEQYF
TRBD1,15,NA,TRBJ1-2,TRBV28,TGTGCCAGCCTTAGATTCCGGGACAGGGGGCCTGGCTACACCTTC,CASLRFRDRGPGYTF
TRBD1,17,NA,TRBJ1-6,TRBV7-9,TGTGCCAGCAGCTATGGGACAGGAGGCAGACTCAATTCACCCCTCCACTTT,CASSYGTGGRLNSPLHF
TRBD2,18,NA,TRBJ2-7,TRBV11-2,TGTGCCAGCAGTAACAATGGACTAGCGGGGGATCACACCTACGAGCAGTACTTC,CASSNNGLAGDHTYEQYF
NA,15,NA,TRBJ1-1,TRBV12-3/TRBV12-4,TGTGCCAGCAGTTTAGATGGAGGGGTTGGCGCTGAAGCTTTCTTT,CASSLDGGVGAEAFF
TRBD2,15,NA,TRBJ2-1,TRBV20-1,TGCAGTGCTGCAGGGACTAGCTATAACTACAATGAGCAGTTCTTC,CSAAGTSYNYNEQFF
TRBD1,14,few,TRBJ2-2,TRBV20-1,TGCAGTGCCAGAGGCGGGACAGGGACCGGGGAGCTGTTTTTT,CSARGGTGTGELFF
NA,15,NA,TRBJ2-6,TRBV7-8,TGTGCCAGCAGCTTTCGGGGAGGTGGGGCCAACGTCCTGACTTTC,CASSFRGGGANVLTF
NA,12,NA,TRBJ2-5,TRBV5-1,TGCGCCAGCAGCTTTGTTGCAGAGACCCAGTACTTC,CASSFVAETQYF
TRBD1,19,few,TRBJ2-2,TRBV4-1,TGCGCCAGCAGCCAAGATCGAATAGGGGGCCGCCTGTTGACCGGGGAGCTGTTTTTT,CASSQDRIGGRLLTGELFF
NA,15,NA,TRBJ2-1,TRBV28,TGTGCCAGCAGTCACCGGGGGCAACTCTACAATGAGCAGTTCTTC,CASSHRGQLYNEQFF
TRBD1,19,NA,TRBJ2-6,TRBV5-1,TGCGCCAGCAGCTTATTGACAGGGGGCGTTTCCTCTGGGGCCAACGTCCTGACTTTC,CASSLLTGGVSSGANVLTF
NA,15,NA,TRBJ2-2,TRBV19,TGTGCCAGTACGGAGGCAGCTGCGAACACCGGGGAGCTGTTTTTT,CASTEAAANTGELFF
TRBD1,14,NA,TRBJ2-7,TRBV7-9,TGTGTCTTGGTTAAGAACGGACAGGAGTACGAGCAGTACTTC,CVLVKNGQEYEQYF
TRBD1,18,NA,TRBJ2-3,TRBV6-5,TGTGCCAGCAGTTACTCGAGAGGGGGGACAGGGCGGACAGATACGCAGTATTTT,CASSYSRGGTGRTDTQYF
NA,13,few,TRBJ2-5,TRBV6-6,TGTGCCAGCAGTTACCGGGACCGTGAGACCCAGTACTTC,CASSYRDRETQYF
TRBD2,16,many,TRBJ2-5,TRBV20-1,TGCAGTGCTAGTAGGGCTAGCGGGGGTTTCCAAGAGACCCAGTACTTC,CSASRASGGFQETQYF
NA,15,NA,TRBJ2-5,TRBV7-9,TGTGCCAGCAGCCCCGGGACAGCGGGACAAGAGACCCAGTACTTC,CASSPGTAGQETQYF
NA,12,few,TRBJ2-5,TRBV29-1,TGCAGCGTTGTGGGGTCGGGGGAAACCCAGTACTTC,CSVVGSGETQYF
TRBD1,16,few,TRBJ2-1,TRBV7-2,TGTGCCAGCAGCGTCTCCGGGACAGAACCAAACAATGAGCAGTTCTTC,CASSVSGTEPNNEQFF
NA,15,NA,TRBJ1-3,TRBV19,TGTGCCAGTAGTAAGGAGGCCTTCAGAGGAAACACCATATATTTT,CASSKEAFRGNTIYF
TRBD1,16,few,TRBJ1-2,TRBV3-1,TGTGCCAGCAGACCGGGACAGGGGCCGCCTAACTATGGCTACACCTTC,CASRPGQGPPNYGYTF
TRBD1,15,few,TRBJ2-7,TRBV28,TGTGCCAGCAGTGTGACAGGGGACGAACCGGAAGAGCAGTACTTC,CASSVTGDEPEEQYF
TRBD1,14,few,TRBJ1-5,TRBV28,TGTGCCAGCATCAGGGGGGGAAGCAATCAGCCCCAGCATTTT,CASIRGGSNQPQHF
NA,14,NA,TRBJ1-1,TRBV25-1,TGTGCCAGCAGTGACCCGGCAGGGGTCACTGAAGCTTTCTTT,CASSDPAGVTEAFF
TRBD1,14,NA,TRBJ1-2,TRBV9,TGTGCCAGCAGCGTCGACAGGGACCCTTATGGCTACACCTTC,CASSVDRDPYGYTF
NA,14,NA,TRBJ2-2,TRBV9,TGTGCCAGCAGCCTAGGGGGGTTCTCCGGGGAGCTGTTTTTT,CASSLGGFSGELFF
NA,17,few,TRBJ2-1,TRBV12-5,TGTGCTAGTGGTTTGGTAGTATCGATAGCCTTCTACAATGAGCAGTTCTTC,CASGLVVSIAFYNEQFF
NA,12,NA,TRBJ1-5,TRBV20-1,TGCAGTGCTAGCCCGGGTCCAGGGCCCCAGCATTTT,CSASPGPGPQHF
NA,15,few,TRBJ2-5,TRBV5-1,TGCGCCAGCAGCTCCTCCCTCGTCCTCCAAGAGACCCAGTACTTC,CASSSSLVLQETQYF
TRBD2,13,NA,TRBJ2-4,TRBV5-1,TGCGCCAGCAGCCTGAGGGAGGGAAACATTCAGTACTTC,CASSLREGNIQYF
NA,16,NA,TRBJ1-3,TRBV4-3,TGCGCCAGCAGCACTATCCATGGATCGGTGGGGAACACCATATATTTT,CASSTIHGSVGNTIYF